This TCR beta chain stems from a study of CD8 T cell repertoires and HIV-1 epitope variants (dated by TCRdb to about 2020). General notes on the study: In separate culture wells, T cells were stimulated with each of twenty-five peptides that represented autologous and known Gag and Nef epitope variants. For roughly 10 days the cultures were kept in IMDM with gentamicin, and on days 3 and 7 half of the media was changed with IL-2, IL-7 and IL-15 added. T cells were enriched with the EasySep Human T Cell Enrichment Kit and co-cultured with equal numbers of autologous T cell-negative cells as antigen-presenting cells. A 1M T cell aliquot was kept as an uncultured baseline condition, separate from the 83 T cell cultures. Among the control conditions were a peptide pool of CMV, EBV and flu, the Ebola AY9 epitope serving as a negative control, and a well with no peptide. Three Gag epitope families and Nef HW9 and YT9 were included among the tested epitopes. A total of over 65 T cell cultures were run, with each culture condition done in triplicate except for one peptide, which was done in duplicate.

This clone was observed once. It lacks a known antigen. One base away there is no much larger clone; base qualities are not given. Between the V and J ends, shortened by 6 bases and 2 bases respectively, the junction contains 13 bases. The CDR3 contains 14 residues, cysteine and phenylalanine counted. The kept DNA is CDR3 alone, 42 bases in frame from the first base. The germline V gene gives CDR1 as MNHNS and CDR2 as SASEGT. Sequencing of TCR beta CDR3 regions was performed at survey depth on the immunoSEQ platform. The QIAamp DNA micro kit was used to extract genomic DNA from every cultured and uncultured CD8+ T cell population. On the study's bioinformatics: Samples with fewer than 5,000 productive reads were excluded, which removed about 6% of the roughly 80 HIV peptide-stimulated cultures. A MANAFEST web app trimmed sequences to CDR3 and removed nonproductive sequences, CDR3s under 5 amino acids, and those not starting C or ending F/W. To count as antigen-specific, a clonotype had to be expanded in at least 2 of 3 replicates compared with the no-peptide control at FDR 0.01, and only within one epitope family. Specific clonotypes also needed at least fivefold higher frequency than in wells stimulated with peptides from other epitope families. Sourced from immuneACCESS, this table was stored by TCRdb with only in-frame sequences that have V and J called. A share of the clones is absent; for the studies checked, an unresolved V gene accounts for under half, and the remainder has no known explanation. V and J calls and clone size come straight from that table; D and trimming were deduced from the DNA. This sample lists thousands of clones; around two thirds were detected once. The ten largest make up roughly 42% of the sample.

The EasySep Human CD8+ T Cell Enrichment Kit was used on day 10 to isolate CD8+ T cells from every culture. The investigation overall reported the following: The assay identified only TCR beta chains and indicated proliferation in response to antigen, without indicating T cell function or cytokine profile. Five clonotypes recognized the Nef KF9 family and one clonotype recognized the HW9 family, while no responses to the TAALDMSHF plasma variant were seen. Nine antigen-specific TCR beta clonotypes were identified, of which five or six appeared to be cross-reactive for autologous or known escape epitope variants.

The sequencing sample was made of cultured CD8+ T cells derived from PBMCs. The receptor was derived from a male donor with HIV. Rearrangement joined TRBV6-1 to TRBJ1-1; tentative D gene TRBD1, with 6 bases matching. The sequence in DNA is TGTGCCAGCAGCGAACTACAGGGTAACACTGAAGCTTTCTTT. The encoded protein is CASSELQGNTEAFF.